The 3 T cell receptor beta chains given below trace back to one sample, sequenced in a study of blood T cell repertoires in COVID-19. Profiling relied on immunoSEQ multiplex PCR, and the TCRdb table lists in-frame clones only, not all of them. The repertoire consists of hundreds of thousands of clones, with 80% to 90% occurring once and the leading ten covering around 1.5%. Sample: peripheral blood. These receptors all stem from a woman aged 40 to 50 who had recovered from COVID-19.

V and J are TRBV29-1 and TRBJ1-2; 7 positions match TRBD1. The V gene end was trimmed by 3 bases and the J gene end by 4 bases; junction bases not matched to a gene: 8. The CDR3 consists of 14 residues. CDR1 and CDR2 (germline): SQVTM, ANQGSEA. CDR3 loop: CSVDPGGGLYGYTF. The CDR3 bases are TGCAGCGTTGATCCCGGAGGGGGCCTCTATGGCTACACCTTC.

The J gene is TRBJ2-5, the V gene TRBV5-1; D might be TRBD1 (6 bases). Germline CDR1 SGHRS, CDR2 YFSETQ. The CDR3 runs 13 residues. V was cut by 4 bases and J by 5 bases, with 12 bases left in between. CDR3 sequence reads: CASSTGRGETQYF. Written as DNA, the CDR3 is TGCGCCAGCAGCACAGGAAGGGGGGAGACCCAGTACTTC.

The chain combines TRBV7-2 with TRBJ1-2, with TRBD1 identical over 7 bases. Germline V CDR1 and CDR2: SGHTA, FQGNSA. The CDR3 runs to 15 residues. The V gene end was trimmed by 2 bases and the J gene end by 5 bases; junction bases not matched to a gene: 8. CDR3 sequence reads: CASSLRPGGHYGYTF. CDR3 in DNA: TGTGCCAGCAGCTTACGGCCAGGGGGTCATTATGGCTACACCTTC.